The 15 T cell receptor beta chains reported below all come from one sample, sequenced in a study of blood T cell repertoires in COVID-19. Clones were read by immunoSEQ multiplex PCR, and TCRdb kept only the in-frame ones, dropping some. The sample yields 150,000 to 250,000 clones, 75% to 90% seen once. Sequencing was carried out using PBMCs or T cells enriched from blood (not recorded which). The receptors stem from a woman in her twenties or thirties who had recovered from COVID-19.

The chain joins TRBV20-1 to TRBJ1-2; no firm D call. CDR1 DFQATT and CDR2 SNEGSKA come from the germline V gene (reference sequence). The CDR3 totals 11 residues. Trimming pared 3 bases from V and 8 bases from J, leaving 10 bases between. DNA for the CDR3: TGCAGTGCTAGGGATCCAGGAGGCTACACCTTC. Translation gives CSARDPGGYTF.

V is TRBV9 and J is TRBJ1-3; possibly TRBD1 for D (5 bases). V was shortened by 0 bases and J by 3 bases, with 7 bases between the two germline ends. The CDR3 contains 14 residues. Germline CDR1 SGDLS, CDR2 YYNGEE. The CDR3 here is CASSVEGNGNTIYF. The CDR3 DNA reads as TGTGCCAGCAGCGTAGAGGGGAATGGAAACACCATATATTTT. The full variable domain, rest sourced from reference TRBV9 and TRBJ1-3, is DSGVTQTPKHLITATGQRVTLRCSPRSGDLSVYWYQQSLDQGLQFLIQYYNGEERAKGNILERFSAQQFPDLHSELNLSSLELGDSALYFCASSVEGNGNTIYFGEGSWLTVV.

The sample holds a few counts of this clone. The CDR3 is CASSQDGTGETEAFF. For the CDR3, the DNA is TGCGCCAGCAGCCAAGATGGGACAGGGGAAACTGAAGCTTTCTTT. V gene TRBV4-1 combines with J gene TRBJ1-1; 10 positions agree with TRBD1. The germline gives CDR1 MGHRA, CDR2 YSYEKL. CDR3 length: 15 residues. The ends lost 0 bases at V and 5 bases at J; junction bases unmatched: 3.

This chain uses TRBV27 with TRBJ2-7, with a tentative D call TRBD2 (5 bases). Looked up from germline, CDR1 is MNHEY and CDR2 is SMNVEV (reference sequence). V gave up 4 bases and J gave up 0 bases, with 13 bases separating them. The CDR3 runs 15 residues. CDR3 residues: CASSSGGRSSYEQYF. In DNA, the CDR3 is TGTGCCAGCAGTTCTGGCGGGCGTAGCTCCTACGAGCAGTACTTC.

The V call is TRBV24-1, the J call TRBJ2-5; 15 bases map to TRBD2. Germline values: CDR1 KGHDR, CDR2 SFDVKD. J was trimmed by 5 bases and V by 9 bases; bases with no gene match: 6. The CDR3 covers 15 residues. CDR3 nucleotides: TGTGCCACCGGAGGACTAGCGGGAGGGCCGGAGACCCAGTACTTC. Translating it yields CATGGLAGGPETQYF.

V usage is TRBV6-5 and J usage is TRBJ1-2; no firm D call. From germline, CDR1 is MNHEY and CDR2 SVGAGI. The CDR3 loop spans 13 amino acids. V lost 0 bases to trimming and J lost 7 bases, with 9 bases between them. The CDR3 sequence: CASSYSSSGGYTF. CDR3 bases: TGTGCCAGCAGTTACTCGTCCAGCGGTGGCTACACCTTC.

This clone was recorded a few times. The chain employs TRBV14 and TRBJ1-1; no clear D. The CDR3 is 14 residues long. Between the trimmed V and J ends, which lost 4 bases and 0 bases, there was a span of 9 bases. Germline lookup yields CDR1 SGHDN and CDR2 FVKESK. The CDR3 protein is CASSPQIMNTEAFF. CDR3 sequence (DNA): TGTGCCAGCAGCCCCCAGATTATGAACACTGAAGCTTTCTTT.

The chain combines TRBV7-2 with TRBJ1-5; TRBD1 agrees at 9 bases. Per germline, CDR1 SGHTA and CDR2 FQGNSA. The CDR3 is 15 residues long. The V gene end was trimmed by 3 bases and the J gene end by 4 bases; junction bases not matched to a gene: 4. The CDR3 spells CASSFTGGANQPQHF. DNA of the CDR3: TGTGCCAGCAGCTTTACAGGGGGCGCGAATCAGCCCCAGCATTTT.

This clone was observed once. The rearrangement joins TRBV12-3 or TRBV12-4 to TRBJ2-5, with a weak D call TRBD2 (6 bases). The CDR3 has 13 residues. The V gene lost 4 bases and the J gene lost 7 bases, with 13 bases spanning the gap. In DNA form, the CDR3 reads TGTGCCAGCAGTTCTAGATTGGGAGGGACCCAGTACTTC. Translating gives CASSSRLGGTQYF.

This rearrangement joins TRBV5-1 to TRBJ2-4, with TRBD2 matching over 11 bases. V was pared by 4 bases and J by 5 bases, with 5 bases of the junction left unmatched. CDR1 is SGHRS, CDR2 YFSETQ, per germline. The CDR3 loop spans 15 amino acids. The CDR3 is CASSRSGGAENIQYF. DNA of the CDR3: TGCGCCAGCAGCCGTAGCGGGGGGGCTGAAAACATTCAGTACTTC.

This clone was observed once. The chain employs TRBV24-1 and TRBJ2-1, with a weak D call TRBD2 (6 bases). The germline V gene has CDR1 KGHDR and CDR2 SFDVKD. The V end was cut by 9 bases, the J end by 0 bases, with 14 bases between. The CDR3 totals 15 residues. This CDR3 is CATAISGSSYNEQFF. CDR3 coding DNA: TGTGCCACCGCAATTTCCGGGAGCTCCTACAATGAGCAGTTCTTC.

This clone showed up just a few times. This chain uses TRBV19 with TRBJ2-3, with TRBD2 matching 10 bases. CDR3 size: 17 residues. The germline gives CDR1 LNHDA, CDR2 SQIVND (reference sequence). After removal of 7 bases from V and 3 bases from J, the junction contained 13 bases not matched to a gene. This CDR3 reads CASTGFRASGRTDTQYF. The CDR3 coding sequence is TGTGCCAGTACTGGGTTTAGGGCTAGCGGGAGAACAGATACGCAGTATTTT.

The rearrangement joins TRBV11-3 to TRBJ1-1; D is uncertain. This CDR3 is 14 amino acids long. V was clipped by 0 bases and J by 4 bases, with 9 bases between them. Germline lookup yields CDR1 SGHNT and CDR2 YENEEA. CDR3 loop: CASSLDRLGTEAFF. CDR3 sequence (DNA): TGTGCCAGCAGCTTAGACAGGTTGGGCACTGAAGCTTTCTTT.

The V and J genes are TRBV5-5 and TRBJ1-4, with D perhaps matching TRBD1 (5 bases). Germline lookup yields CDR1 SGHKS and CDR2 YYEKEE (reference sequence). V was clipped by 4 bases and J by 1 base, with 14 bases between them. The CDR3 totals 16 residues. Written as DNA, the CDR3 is TGTGCCAGCAGCCGAAGCCCCACAGGAACTAATGAAAAACTGTTTTTT. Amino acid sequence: CASSRSPTGTNEKLFF.

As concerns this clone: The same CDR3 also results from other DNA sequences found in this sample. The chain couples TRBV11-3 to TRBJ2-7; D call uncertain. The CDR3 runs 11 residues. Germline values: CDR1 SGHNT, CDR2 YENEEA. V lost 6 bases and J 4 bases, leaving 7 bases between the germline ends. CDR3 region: CASSFTYEQYF. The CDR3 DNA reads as TGTGCCAGCAGTTTTACTTACGAGCAGTACTTC.